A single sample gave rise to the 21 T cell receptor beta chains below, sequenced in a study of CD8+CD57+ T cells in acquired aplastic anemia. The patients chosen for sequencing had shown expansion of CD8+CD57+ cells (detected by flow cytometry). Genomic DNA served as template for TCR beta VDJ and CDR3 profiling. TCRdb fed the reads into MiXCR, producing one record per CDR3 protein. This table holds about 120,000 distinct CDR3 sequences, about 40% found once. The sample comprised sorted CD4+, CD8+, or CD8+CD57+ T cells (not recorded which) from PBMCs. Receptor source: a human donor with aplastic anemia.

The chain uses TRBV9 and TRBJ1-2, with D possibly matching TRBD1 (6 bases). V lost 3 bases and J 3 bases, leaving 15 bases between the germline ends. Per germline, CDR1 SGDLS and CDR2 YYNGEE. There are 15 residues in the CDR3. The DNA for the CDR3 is TGTGCCAGCAGCGGAACCCCAGGGGTTGACTATGGCTACACCTTC. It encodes CASSGTPGVDYGYTF.

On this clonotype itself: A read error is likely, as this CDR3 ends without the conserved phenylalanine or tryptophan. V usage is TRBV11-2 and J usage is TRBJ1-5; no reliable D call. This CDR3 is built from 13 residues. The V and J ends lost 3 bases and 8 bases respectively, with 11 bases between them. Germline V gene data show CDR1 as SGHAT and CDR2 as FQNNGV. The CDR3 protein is CASSFTGYEPQHL. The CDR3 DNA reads TGTGCCAGCAGCTTTACGGGTTATGAGCCCCAGCATCTT.

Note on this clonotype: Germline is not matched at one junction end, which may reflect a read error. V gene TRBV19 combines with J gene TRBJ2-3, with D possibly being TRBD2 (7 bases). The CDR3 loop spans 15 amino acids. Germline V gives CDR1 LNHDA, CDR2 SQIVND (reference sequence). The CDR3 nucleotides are TGTGCCAGTAGTATTTTGGGCGGGGGCACAGATATGCAGTATTTT. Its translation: CASSILGGGTDMQYF.

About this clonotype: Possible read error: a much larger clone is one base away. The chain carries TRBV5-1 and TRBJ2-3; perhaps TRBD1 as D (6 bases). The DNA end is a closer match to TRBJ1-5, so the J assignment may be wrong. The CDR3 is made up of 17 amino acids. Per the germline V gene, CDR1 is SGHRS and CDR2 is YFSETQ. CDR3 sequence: CASSLVASGGAGDTQHF. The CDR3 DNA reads TGCGCCAGCAGCTTGGTGGCCAGCGGGGGGGCTGGCGATACGCAGCATTTT.

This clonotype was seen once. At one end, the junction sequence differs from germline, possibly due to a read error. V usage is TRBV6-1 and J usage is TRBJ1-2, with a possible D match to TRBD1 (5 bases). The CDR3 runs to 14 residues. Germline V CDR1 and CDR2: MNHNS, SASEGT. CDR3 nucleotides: TGTGCCAGCAGGACACGGGACCTCCTCCTTGGCTGCACCTTC. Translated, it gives CASRTRDLLLGCTF.

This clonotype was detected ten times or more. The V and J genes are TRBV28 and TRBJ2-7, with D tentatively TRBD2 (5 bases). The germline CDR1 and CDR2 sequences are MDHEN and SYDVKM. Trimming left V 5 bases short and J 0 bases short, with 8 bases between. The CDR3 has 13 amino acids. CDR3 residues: CASSEGFSYEQYF. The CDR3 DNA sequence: TGTGCCAGCAGTGAGGGTTTCTCCTACGAGCAGTACTTC. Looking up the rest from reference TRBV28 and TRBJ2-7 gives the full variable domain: DVKVTQSSRYLVKRTGEKVFLECVQDMDHENMFWYRQDPGLGLRLIYFSYDVKMKEKGDIPEGYSVSREKKERFSLILESASTNQTSMYLCASSEGFSYEQYFGPGTRLTVT.

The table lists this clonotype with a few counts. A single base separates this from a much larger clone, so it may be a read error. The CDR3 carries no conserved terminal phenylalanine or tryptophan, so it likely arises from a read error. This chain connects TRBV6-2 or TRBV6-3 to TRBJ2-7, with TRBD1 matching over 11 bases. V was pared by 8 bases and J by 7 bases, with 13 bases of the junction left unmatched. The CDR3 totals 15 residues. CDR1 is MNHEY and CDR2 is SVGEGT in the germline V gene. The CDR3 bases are TGTGCCAGCCGGTACGCCGGGACAGGGGGTCTAGAGCAGTACTCC. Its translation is CASRYAGTGGLEQYS.

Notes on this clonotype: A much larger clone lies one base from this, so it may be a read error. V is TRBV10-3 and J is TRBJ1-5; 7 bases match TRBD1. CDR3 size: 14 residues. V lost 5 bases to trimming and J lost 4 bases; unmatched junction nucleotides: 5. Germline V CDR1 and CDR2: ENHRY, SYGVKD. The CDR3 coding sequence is TGTGCCATCAGTTTAACAGGGGTGAATCAGCCCCAGCATTTT. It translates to CAISLTGVNQPQHF.

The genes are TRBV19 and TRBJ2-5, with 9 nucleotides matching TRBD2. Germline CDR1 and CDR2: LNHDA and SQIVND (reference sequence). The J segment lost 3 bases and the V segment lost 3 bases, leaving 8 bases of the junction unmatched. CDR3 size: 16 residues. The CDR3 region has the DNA TGTGCCAGTAGTATCCTACTGCGGGGGGGAAAAGAGACCCAGTACTTC. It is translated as CASSILLRGGKETQYF.

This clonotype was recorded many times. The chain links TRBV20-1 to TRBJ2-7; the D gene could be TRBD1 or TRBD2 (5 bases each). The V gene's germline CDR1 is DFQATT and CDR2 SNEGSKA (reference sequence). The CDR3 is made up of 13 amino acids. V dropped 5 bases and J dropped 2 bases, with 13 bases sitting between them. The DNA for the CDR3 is TGCAGTGCTCGGGGACGTTCCCCCTACGAGCAGTACTTC. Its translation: CSARGRSPYEQYF.

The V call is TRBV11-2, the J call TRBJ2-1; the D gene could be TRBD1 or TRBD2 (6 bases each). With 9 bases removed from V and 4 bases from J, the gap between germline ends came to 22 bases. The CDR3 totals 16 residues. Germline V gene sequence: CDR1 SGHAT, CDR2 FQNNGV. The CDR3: CASSLRTRGVYNEQFF. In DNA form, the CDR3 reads TGTGCCAGTAGCCTTAGAACTAGGGGGGTATACAATGAGCAGTTCTTC.

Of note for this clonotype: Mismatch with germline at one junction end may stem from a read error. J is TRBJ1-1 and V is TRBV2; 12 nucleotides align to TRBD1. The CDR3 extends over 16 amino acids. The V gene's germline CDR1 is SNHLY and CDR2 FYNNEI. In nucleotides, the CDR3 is TGTGCCAGCAGCTGGGACAGGGGGCGTGGGGATACTGAAGCCTTCTTT. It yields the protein CASSWDRGRGDTEAFF.

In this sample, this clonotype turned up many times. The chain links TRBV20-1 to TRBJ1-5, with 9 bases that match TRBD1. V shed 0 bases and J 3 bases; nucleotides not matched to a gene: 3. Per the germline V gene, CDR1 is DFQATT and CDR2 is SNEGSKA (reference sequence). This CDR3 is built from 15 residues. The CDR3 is CSARETGGPNQPQHF. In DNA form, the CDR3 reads TGCAGTGCTAGAGAGACAGGGGGACCCAATCAGCCCCAGCATTTT.

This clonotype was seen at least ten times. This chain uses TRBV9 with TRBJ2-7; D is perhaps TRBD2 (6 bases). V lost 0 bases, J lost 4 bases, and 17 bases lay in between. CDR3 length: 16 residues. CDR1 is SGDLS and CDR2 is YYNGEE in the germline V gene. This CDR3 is CASSVAWGERYYEQYV. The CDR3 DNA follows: TGTGCCAGCAGCGTAGCTTGGGGGGAGCGATATTACGAGCAGTACGTC.

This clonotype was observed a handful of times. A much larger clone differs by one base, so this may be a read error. The CDR3 region has the DNA TGTGCCAGCAACTTAATAGCGGCCTACGAGCAGTACTTC. It yields the protein CASNLIAAYEQYF. The chain joins TRBV7-2 to TRBJ2-7; tentatively, D is TRBD2 (6 bases). CDR1 is SGHTA and CDR2 is FQGNSA in the germline V gene. The CDR3 extends over 13 amino acids. The whole variable domain, remainder taken from reference TRBV7-2 and TRBJ2-7, is GAGVSQSPSNKVTEKGKDVELRCDPISGHTALYWYRQSLGQGLEFLIYFQGNSAPDKSGLPSDRFSAERTGGSVSTLTIQRTQQEDSAVYLCASNLIAAYEQYFGPGTRLTVT.

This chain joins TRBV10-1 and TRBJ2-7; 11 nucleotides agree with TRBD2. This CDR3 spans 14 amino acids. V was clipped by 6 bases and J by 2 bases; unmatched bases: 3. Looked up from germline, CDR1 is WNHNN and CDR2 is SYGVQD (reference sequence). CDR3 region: CASRRLAGPYEQYF. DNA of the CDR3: TGCGCCAGCAGGAGACTAGCGGGGCCCTACGAGCAGTACTTC.

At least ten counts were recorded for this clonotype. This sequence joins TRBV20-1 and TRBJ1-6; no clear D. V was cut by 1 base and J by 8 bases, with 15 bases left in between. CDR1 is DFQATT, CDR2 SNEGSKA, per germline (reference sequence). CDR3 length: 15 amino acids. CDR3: CSARGDGMSDSPLHF. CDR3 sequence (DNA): TGCAGTGCTAGAGGGGATGGGATGTCTGATTCACCCCTCCACTTT.

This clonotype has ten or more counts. CDR3 loop: CASSSDRDEQFF. CDR3 DNA: TGTGCCAGCAGCTCTGACAGGGATGAGCAGTTCTTC. The chain joins TRBV5-4 to TRBJ2-1; 7 bases map to TRBD1. There are 12 residues in the CDR3. Losses at the gene ends were 3 bases for V and 8 bases for J; bases not matched to a gene: 2. From germline, CDR1 is SGHNT and CDR2 YYREEE (reference sequence). Based on the CDR3 plus reference TRBV5-4 and TRBJ2-1, the full variable domain is ETGVTQSPTHLIKTRGQQVTLRCSSQSGHNTVSWYQQALGQGPQFIFQYYREEENGRGNFPPRFSGLQFPNYSSELNVNALELDDSALYLCASSSDRDEQFFGPGTRLTVL.

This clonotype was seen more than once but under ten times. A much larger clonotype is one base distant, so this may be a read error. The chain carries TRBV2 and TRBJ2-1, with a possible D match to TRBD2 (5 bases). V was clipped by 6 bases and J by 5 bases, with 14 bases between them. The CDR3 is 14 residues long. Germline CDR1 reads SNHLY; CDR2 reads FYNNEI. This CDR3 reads CASSFKGSHNEQFF. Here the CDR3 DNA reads TGTGCCAGCAGCTTCAAAGGGAGCCACAATGAGCAGTTCTTC. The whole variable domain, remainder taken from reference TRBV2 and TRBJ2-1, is EPEVTQTPSHQVTQMGQEVILRCVPISNHLYFYWYRQILGQKVEFLVSFYNNEISEKSEIFDDQFSVERPDGSNFTLKIRSTKLEDSAMYFCASSFKGSHNEQFFGPGTRLTVL.

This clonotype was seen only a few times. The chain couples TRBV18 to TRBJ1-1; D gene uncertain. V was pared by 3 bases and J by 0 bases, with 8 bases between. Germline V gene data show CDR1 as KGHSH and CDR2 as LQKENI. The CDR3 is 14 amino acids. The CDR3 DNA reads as TGTGCCAGCTCACCCTTAGATTTGAACACTGAAGCTTTCTTT. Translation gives CASSPLDLNTEAFF.

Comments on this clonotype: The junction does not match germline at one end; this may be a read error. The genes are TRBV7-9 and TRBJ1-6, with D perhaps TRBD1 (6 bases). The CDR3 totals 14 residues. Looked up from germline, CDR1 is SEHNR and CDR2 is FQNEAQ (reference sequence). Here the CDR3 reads CAGSLGGGTSPLHF. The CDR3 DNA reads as TGTGCCGGCAGCTTAGGGGGAGGGACCTCACCCCTCCACTTT.